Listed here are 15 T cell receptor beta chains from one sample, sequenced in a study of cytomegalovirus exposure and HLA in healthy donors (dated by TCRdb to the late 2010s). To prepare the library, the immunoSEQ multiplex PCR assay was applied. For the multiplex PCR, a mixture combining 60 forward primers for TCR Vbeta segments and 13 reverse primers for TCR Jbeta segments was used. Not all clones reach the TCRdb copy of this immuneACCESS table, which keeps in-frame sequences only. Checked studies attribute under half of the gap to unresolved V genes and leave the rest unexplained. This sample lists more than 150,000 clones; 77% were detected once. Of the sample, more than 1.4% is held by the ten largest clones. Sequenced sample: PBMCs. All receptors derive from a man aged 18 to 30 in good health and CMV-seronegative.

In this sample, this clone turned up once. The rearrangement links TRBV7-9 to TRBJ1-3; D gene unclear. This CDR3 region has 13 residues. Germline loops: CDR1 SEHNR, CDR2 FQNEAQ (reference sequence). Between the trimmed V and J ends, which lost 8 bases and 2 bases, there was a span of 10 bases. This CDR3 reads CASLPAAGNTIYF. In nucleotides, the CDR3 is TGTGCCAGCCTTCCCGCGGCTGGAAACACCATATATTTT.

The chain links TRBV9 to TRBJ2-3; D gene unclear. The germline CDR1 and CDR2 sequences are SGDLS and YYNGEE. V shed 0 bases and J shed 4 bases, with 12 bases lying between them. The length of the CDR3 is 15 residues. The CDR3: CASSVASNPADTQYF. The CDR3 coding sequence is TGTGCCAGCAGCGTAGCGTCGAATCCGGCAGATACGCAGTATTTT.

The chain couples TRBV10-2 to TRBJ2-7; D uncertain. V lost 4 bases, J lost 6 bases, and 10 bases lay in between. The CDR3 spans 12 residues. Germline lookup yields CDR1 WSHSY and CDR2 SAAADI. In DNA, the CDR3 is TGCGCCAGCAGTGCTCAACTTTTCGAGCAGTACTTC. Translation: CASSAQLFEQYF.

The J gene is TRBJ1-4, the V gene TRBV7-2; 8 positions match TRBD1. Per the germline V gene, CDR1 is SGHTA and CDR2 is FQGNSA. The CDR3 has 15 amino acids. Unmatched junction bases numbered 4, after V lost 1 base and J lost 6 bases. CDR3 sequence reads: CASSLGGQVYEKLFF. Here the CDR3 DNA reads TGTGCCAGCAGCTTAGGGGGACAGGTATATGAAAAACTGTTTTTT.

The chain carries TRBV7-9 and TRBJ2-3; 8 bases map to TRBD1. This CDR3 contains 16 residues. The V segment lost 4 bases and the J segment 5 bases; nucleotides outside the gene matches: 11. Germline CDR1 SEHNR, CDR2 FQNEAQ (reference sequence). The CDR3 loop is CASSSWPGQVGDTQYF. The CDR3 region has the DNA TGTGCCAGCAGCTCCTGGCCGGGACAGGTTGGAGATACGCAGTATTTT.

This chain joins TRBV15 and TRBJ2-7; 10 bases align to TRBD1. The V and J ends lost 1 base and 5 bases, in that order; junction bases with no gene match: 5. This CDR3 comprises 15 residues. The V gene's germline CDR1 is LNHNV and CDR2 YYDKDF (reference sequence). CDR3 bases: TGTGCCACCAGCAGAGGACAGGGGGCGTCCCACGAGCAGTACTTC. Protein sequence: CATSRGQGASHEQYF.

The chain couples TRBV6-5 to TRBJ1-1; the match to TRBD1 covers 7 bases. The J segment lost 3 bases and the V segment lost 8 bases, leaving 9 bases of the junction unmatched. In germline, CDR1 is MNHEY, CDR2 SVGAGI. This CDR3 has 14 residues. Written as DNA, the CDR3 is TGTGCCAGCGGCCTACAGGGGACCGACACTGAAGCTTTCTTT. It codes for CASGLQGTDTEAFF.

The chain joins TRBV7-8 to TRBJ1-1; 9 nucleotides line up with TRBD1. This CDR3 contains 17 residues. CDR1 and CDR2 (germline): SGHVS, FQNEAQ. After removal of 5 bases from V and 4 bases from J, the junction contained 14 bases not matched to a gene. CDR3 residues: CASSLGQGIGLGTEAFF. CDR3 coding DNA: TGTGCCAGCAGCCTTGGACAGGGGATTGGGTTAGGCACTGAAGCTTTCTTT.

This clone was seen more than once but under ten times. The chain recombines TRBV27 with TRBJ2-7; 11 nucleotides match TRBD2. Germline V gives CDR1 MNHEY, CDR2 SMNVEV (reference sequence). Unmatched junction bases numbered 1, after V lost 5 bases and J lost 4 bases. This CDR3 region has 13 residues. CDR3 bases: TGTGCCAGCAGTACTAGCGGGAGTTACGAGCAGTACTTC. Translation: CASSTSGSYEQYF.

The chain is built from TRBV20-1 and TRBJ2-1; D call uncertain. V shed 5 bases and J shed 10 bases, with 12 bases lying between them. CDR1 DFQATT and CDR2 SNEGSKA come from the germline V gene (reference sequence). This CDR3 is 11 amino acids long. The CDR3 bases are TGCAGTGCTCGAAAAACAGAGGAGCAGTTCTTC. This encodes CSARKTEEQFF.

CDR3 residues: CASSLQGISEQYF. CDR3 DNA sequence: TGTGCCAGCAGCTTACAGGGCATCTCGGAGCAGTACTTC. This chain connects TRBV5-6 to TRBJ2-7, with a weak D call TRBD1 (6 bases). Germline V lookup: CDR1 SGHDT, CDR2 YYEEEE. The CDR3 runs to 13 residues. Trimming removed 2 bases at V and 7 bases at J, with 13 bases between.

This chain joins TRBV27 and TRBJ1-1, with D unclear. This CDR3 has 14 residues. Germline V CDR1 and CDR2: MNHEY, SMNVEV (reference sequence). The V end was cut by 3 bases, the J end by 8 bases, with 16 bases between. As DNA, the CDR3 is TGTGCCAGCAGTTTTCGAGGCGAGGTCGCCGAAGCTTTCTTT. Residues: CASSFRGEVAEAFF.

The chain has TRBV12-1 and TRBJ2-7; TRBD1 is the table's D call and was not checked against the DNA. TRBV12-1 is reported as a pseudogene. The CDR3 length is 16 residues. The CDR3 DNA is TGTGCCAGCAGCTTTGTTGACAGGGGGGACACCTACGAGCAGTACTTC. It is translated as CASSFVDRGDTYEQYF.

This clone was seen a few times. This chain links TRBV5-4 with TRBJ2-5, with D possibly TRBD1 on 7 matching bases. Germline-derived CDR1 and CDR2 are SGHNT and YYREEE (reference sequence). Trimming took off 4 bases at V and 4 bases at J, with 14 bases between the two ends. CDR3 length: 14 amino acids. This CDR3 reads CASSIDREVETQYF. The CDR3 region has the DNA TGTGCCAGCAGCATCGACAGGGAGGTAGAGACCCAGTACTTC. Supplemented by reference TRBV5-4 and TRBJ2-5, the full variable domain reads ETGVTQSPTHLIKTRGQQVTLRCSSQSGHNTVSWYQQALGQGPQFIFQYYREEENGRGNFPPRFSGLQFPNYSSELNVNALELDDSALYLCASSIDREVETQYFGPGTRLLVL.

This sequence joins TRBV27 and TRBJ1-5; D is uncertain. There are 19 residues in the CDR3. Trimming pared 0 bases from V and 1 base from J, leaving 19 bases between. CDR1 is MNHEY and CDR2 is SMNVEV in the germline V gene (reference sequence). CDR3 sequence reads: CASSLSVEFGSVSNQPQHF. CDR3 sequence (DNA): TGTGCCAGCAGTTTATCGGTTGAGTTCGGGAGTGTCAGCAATCAGCCCCAGCATTTT.